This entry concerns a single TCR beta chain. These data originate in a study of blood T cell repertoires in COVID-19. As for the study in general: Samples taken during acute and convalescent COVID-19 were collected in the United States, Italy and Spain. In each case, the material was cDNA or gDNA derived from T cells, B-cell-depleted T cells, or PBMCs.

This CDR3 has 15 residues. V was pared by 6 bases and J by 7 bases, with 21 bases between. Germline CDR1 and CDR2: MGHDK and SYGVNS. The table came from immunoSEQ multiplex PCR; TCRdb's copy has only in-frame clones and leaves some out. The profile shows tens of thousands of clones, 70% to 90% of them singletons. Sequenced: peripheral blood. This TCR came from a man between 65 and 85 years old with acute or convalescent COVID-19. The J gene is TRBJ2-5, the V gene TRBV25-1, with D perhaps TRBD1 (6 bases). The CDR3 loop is CASSGPSTGSGTQYF. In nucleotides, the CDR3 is TGTGCCAGCAGCGGACCTTCCACAGGGTCGGGGACCCAGTACTTC. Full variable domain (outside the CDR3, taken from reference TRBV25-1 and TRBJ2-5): EADIYQTPRYLVIGTGKKITLECSQTMGHDKMYWYQQDPGMELHLIHYSYGVNSTEKGDLSSESTVSRIRTEHFPLTLESARPSHTSQYLCASSGPSTGSGTQYFGPGTRLLVL.